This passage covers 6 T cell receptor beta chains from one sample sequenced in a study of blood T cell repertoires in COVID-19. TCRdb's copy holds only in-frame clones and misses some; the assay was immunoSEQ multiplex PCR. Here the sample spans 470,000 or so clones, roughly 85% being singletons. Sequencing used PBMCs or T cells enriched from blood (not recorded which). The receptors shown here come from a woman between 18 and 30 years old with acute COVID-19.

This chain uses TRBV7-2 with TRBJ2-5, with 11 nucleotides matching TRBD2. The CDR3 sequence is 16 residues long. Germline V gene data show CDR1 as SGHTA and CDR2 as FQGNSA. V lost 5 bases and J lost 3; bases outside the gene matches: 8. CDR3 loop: CASSPYLLAGEETQYF. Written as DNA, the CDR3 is TGTGCCAGCAGCCCCTATTTACTAGCGGGAGAAGAGACCCAGTACTTC.

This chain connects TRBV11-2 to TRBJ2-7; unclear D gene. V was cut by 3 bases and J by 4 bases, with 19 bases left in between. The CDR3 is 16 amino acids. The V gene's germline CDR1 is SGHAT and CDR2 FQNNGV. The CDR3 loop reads CASSFSGLQRSYEQYF. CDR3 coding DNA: TGTGCCAGCAGCTTTTCCGGCCTCCAGAGGTCTTACGAGCAGTACTTC.

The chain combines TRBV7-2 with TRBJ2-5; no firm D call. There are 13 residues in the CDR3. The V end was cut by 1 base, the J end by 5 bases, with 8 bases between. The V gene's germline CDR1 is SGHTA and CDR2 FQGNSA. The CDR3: CASSLVIEETQYF. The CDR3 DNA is TGTGCCAGCAGCTTAGTAATCGAGGAGACCCAGTACTTC.

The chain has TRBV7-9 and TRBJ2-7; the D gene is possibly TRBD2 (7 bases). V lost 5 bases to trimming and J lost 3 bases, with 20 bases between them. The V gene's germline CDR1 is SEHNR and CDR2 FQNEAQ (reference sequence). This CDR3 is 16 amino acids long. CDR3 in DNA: TGTGCCAGCAGCGGGGGGGCATGGACTGGCTTCTACGAGCAGTACTTC. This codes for CASSGGAWTGFYEQYF.

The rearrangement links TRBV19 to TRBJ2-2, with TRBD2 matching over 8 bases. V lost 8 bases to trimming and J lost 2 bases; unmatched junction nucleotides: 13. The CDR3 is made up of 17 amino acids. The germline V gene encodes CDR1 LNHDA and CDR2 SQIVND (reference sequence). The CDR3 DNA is TGTGCCAGTCTCCGAAGCGGGGGCCTAGCCAACACCGGGGAGCTGTTTTTT. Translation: CASLRSGGLANTGELFF.

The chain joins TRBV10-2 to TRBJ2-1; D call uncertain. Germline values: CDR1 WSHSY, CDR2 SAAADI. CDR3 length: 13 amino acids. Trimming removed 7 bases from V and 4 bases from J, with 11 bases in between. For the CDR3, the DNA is TGCGCCAGCACCAGGTCCCCTTACAATGAGCAGTTCTTC. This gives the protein CASTRSPYNEQFF.